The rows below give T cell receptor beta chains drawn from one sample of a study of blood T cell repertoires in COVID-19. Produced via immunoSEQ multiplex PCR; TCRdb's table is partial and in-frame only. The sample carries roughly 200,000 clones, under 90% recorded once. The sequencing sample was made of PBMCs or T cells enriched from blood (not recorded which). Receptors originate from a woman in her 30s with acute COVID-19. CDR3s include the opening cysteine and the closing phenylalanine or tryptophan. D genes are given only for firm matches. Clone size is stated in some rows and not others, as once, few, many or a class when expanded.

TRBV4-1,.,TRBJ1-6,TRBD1,TGCGCCAGCAGCCTCCAGGGACAGGGGAATTCACCCCTCCACTTT,CASSLQGQGNSPLHF
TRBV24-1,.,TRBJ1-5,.,TGTGCCACCAGTTTCAGGTCGGATCAGCCCCAGCATTTT,CATSFRSDQPQHF
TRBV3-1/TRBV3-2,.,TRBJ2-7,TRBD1,TGTGCCAGCAGCCAAGAAGTGTCCCGGGACAGGGCGTCCTACGAGCAGTACTTC,CASSQEVSRDRASYEQYF
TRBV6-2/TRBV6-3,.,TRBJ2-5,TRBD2,TGTGCCAGCAGTAGTCTAGCGGGGGAACAAGAGACCCAGTACTTC,CASSSLAGEQETQYF
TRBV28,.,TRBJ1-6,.,TGTGCCAGCAGTTCGATTACAAAGCGCGGTTCACCCCTCCACTTT,CASSSITKRGSPLHF
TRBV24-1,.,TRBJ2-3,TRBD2,TGTGCCACCAGTGATGTGGGAGGGACGGGGGATACGCAGTATTTT,CATSDVGGTGDTQYF
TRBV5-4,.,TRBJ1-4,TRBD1,TGTGCCAGCAGCTTACAGGGGTCGGGGGGGGAAAAACTGTTTTTT,CASSLQGSGGEKLFF
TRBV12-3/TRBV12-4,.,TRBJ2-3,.,TGTGCCAGCCATTTGGGCCCCGGGGGGCAGTATTTT,CASHLGPGGQYF
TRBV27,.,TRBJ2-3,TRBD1,TGTGCCAGCAGCAACAAACCGACAGGGTTTGTGACAGATACGCAGTATTTT,CASSNKPTGFVTDTQYF
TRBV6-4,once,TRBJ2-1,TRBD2,TGTGCCAGCAGTGACCGGGGGGGGAAAAACAGGAATGAGCAGTTCTTC,CASSDRGGKNRNEQFF
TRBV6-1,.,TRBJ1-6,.,TGTGCCAGCAGTGGTCGGGGGGAGATCCGGAGAACTTCACCCCTCCACTTT,CASSGRGEIRRTSPLHF
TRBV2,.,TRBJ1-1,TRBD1,TGTGCCAGCAGTGCGGACAGGGGAATCCCTGAAGCTTTCTTT,CASSADRGIPEAFF
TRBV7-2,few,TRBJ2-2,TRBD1,TGTGCCAGCAGCTTAGAGGGTGGACAGGGTAACACCGGGGAGCTGTTTTTT,CASSLEGGQGNTGELFF
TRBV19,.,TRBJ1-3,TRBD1,TGTGCCAGTAGTAAGAACAGGGGGCCCTCTGGAAACACCATATATTTT,CASSKNRGPSGNTIYF
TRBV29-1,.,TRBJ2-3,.,TGCAGCGCCCGGTCAGATACGCAGTATTTT,CSARSDTQYF
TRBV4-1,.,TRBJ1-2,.,TGCGCCAGCACCCGCCCGGGGGGACGCTATGGCTACACCTTC,CASTRPGGRYGYTF
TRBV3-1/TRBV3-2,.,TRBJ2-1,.,TGTGCCAGCAGCCAAGGTTCAGCGAGGGGAGGCAATGAGCAGTTCTTC,CASSQGSARGGNEQFF
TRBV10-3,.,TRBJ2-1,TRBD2,TGTGCCATCAGTCCCACGGCTACGGGGGGCAATGAGCAGTTCTTC,CAISPTATGGNEQFF
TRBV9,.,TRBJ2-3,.,TGTGCCAGCAGCGTAGTGGGAGCAGGCACAGATACGCAGTATTTT,CASSVVGAGTDTQYF
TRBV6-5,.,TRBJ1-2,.,TGTGCCAGCAGTTACGGCCAGGGGCTCTATGGCTACACCTTC,CASSYGQGLYGYTF